The T cell receptor (beta chain) under discussion was sequenced for a study of blood T cell repertoires in COVID-19 (dated by TCRdb to about 2020). Background on the whole study: Samples covering the acute and convalescent phases of COVID-19 were provided by collaborators in the United States, Italy and Spain. A de-identified subject ID, COVID-19 status, age in years and sex were almost always included in the sample metadata. Where HLA class I and class II types were available, the types were taken from metadata supplied by the sample provider, not from assay-based typing. Samples came from the ongoing ImmuneRACE study (first 160 participants) plus 1,254 subjects from 6 global collaborators. Subjects who had been exposed to COVID-19, were actively infected with it, or had recovered from it provided the deeply sampled blood TCRbeta repertoires that made up the dataset. The repertoires were released in a freely available public database intended as a resource for research on the immune response to SARS-CoV-2. The prospective study material was composed of cDNA or gDNA derived from T cells, B-cell-depleted T cells, or PBMCs.

What the research found in general, with its limitations: How much clinical and demographic metadata was included differed by source and by participant, and the metadata was provided uncurated.

The immunoSEQ Assay, a bias-controlled multiplex PCR, was used to amplify TCRbeta CDR3 regions from genomic DNA. The original pipeline was this. Nucleated cell counts per sample were estimated from amplification of reference gene primers within the assay. To quantify the absolute abundance of each unique TCRbeta CDR3 rearrangement, sequence reads were collapsed and filtered. For each sample, productive Simpson clonality was calculated as the square root of Simpson's diversity index across productive rearrangements. The table comes from immuneACCESS by way of TCRdb, which keeps in-frame sequences with V and J called. Part of the clones is missing from these tables; in studies checked, under half for an unresolved V gene and the rest for unknown reasons. That table gives V, J and clone size, and the DNA gave D and trimming. This sample is represented by under 250,000 clones; about 79% of them were singletons. Of the sample, roughly 10% is held by the ten largest clones.

About this clone itself: Its antigen target is currently unknown. The sample holds no much larger clone one base away, and base qualities are not on file.

According to the germline V gene, CDR1 reads SGHRS and CDR2 reads YFSETQ. The CDR3 starts with the cysteine, ends with the phenylalanine, and has 14 residues. CDR3 DNA is the only sequence kept; it has 42 bases, read in frame from the first base. Trimming accounts for 4 bases at V and 6 bases at J, while the number of junction bases matched to no gene is 8. The collaborating institutions used their own protocols to collect whole blood in K2EDTA tubes. For TCRbeta analysis, collaborators shipped samples in one of three forms: frozen whole blood, isolated PBMCs, or DNA extracted from either of those sample types.

Material for sequencing was peripheral blood. The rearrangement joined TRBV5-1 to TRBJ2-7, with 9 middle bases fitting TRBD1. This TCR came from an elderly man with acute or convalescent COVID-19. The CDR3 protein is CASSPRDRVAEQYF. The nucleotides read TGCGCCAGCAGCCCCCGGGACAGGGTGGCCGAGCAGTACTTC.